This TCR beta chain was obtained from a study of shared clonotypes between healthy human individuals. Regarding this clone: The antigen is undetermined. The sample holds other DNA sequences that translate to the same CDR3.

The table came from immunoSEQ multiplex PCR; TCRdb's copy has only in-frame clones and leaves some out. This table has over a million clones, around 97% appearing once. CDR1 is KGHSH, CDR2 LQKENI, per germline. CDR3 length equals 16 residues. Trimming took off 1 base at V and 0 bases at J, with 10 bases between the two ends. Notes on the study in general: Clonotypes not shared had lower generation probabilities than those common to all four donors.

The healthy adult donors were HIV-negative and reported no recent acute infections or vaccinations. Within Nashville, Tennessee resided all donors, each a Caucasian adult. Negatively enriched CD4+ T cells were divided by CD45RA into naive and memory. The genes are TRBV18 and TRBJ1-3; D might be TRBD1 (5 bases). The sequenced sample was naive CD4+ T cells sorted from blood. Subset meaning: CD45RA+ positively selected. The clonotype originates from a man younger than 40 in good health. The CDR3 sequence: CASSPLKGTSGNTIYF. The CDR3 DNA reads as TGTGCCAGCTCACCACTAAAGGGGACCTCTGGAAACACCATATATTTT. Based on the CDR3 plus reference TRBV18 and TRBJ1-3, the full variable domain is NAGVMQNPRHLVRRRGQEARLRCSPMKGHSHVYWYRQLPEEGLKFMVYLQKENIIDESGMPKERFSAEFPKEGPSILRIQQVVRGDSAAYFCASSPLKGTSGNTIYFGEGSWLTVV.